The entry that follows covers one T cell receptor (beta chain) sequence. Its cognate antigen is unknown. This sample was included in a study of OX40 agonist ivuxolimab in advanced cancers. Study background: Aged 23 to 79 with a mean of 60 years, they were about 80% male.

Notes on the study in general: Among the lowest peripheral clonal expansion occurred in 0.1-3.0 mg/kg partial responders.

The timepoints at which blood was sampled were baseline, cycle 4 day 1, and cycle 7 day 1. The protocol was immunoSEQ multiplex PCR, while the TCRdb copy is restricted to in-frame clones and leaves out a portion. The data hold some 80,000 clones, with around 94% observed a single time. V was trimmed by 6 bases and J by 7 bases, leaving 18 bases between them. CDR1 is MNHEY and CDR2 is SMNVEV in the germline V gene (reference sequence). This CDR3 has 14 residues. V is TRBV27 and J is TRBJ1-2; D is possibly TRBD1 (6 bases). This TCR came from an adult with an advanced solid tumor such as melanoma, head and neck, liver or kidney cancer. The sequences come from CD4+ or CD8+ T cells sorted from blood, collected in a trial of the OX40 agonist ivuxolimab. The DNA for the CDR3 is TGTGCCAGCAGCCCCGGGCGGGGGGCGGGTGGCTACACCTTC. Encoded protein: CASSPGRGAGGYTF.